This TCR beta chain originates from a study of control samples from healthy donors and cancer patients. Measured with immunoSEQ multiplex PCR; TCRdb has only the in-frame clones, and not every one. The sample contains about 82,000 clones, over 75% of which appear only once. V lost 4 bases to trimming and J lost 1 base, with 7 bases between them. The CDR3 has 12 amino acids. Germline loops: CDR1 SQVTM, CDR2 ANQGSEA. This sequence originates from a man in his fifties or sixties in good health. This chain joins TRBV29-1 and TRBJ1-1; D remains unclear. Sequencing input: blood. CDR3 bases: TGCAGCGTTGTAGGCAGGAACACTGAAGCTTTCTTT. Translating gives CSVVGRNTEAFF.